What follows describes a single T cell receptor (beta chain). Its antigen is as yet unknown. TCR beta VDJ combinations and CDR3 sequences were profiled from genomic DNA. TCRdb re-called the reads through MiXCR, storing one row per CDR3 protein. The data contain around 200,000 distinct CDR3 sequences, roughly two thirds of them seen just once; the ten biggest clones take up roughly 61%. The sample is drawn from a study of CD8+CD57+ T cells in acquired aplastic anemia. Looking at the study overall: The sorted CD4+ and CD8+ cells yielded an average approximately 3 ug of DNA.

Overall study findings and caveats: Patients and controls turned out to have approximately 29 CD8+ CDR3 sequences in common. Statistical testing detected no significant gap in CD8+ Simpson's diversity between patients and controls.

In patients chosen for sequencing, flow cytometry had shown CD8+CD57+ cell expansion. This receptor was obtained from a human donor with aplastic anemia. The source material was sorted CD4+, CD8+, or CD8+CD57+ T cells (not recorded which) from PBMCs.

The CDR3 bases are TGTGCCAGCTCGCAGGACCCTCGTCAGCCCCAGCATTTT. This gives the protein CASSQDPRQPQHF. This sequence joins TRBV2 and TRBJ1-5, with D uncertain. The germline V gene has CDR1 SNHLY and CDR2 FYNNEI. V was shortened by 8 bases and J by 6 bases, with 14 bases between the two germline ends. The CDR3 is made up of 13 amino acids.